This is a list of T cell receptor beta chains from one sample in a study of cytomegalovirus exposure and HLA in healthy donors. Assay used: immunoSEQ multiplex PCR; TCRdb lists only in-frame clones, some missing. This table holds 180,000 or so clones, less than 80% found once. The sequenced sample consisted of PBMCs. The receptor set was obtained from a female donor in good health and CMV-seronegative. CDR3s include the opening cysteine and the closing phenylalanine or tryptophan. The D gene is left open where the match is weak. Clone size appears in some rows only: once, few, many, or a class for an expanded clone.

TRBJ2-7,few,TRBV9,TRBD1,CASSDGTGDYEQYF,TGTGCCAGCAGCGACGGGACAGGGGACTACGAGCAGTACTTC
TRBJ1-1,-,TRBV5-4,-,CASSLAGEPRAFF,TGTGCCAGCAGCTTGGCGGGGGAGCCCCGAGCTTTCTTT
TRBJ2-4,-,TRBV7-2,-,CASSPRTGTKNIQYF,TGTGCCAGCAGCCCCCGGACTGGCACCAAAAACATTCAGTACTTC
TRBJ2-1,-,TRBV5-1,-,CASSLGGLGNEQFF,TGCGCCAGCAGCTTGGGGGGCCTAGGCAATGAGCAGTTCTTC
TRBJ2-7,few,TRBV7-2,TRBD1,CASSLETGARYEQYF,TGTGCCAGCAGCTTAGAGACAGGGGCGCGTTACGAGCAGTACTTC
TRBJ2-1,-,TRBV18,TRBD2,CASSPTSGGYNEQFF,TGTGCCAGCTCACCAACTAGCGGGGGATACAATGAGCAGTTCTTC
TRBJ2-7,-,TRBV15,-,CATSRDLNSGHEQYF,TGTGCCACCAGCAGAGATCTTAATAGCGGCCACGAGCAGTACTTC
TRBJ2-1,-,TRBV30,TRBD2,CAWSKGLAYEQFF,TGTGCCTGGAGTAAGGGACTAGCTTATGAGCAGTTCTTC
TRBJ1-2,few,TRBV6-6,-,CASSLTQGTIGYTF,TGTGCCAGCAGCTTAACCCAGGGTACTATTGGCTACACCTTC
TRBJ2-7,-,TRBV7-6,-,CASSGHRGKSEQYF,TGTGCCAGCAGCGGCCATCGGGGTAAATCCGAGCAGTACTTC
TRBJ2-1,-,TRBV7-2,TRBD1,CASSSVDRASNEQFF,TGTGCCAGCAGCTCCGTCGACAGGGCGAGCAATGAGCAGTTCTTC
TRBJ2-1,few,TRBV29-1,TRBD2,CSVQKGTISGNEQFF,TGCAGCGTCCAAAAGGGGACTATCTCCGGCAATGAGCAGTTCTTC
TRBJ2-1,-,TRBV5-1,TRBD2,CASSLHTRTSGGPAEQFF,TGCGCCAGCAGCCTCCACACCCGGACTAGCGGGGGACCCGCCGAGCAGTTCTTC
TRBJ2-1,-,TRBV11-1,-,CASSRGGRLYNEQFF,TGTGCCAGCAGCAGAGGAGGGCGACTTTACAATGAGCAGTTCTTC
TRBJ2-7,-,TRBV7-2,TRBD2,CASSFRASGSYEQYF,TGTGCCAGCAGCTTCCGAGCTAGCGGGAGCTACGAGCAGTACTTC
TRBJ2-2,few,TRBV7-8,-,CASSDGGKNTGELFF,TGTGCCAGCAGCGATGGGGGCAAGAACACCGGGGAGCTGTTTTTT
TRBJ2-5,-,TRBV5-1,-,CASSYRGTTYFQETQYF,TGCGCCAGCAGTTATCGCGGGACCACATACTTCCAAGAGACCCAGTACTTC
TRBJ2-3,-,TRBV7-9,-,CASSPVGSRGPDTQYF,TGTGCCAGCAGCCCGGTTGGTTCCAGGGGACCAGATACGCAGTATTTT
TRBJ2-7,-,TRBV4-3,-,CASSQDLSYEQYF,TGCGCCAGCAGCCAAGATTTATCTTACGAGCAGTACTTC
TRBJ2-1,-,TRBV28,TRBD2,CASLSGSSNEQFF,TGTGCCAGCCTTAGCGGGAGTTCGAATGAGCAGTTCTTC
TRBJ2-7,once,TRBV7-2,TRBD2,CASSEGRGSDEQYF,TGTGCCAGCAGTGAGGGGAGGGGAAGCGACGAGCAGTACTTC
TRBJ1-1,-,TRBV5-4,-,CASSLGGSPRGSFF,TGTGCCAGCAGCTTGGGCGGCAGTCCACGGGGTTCTTTCTTT
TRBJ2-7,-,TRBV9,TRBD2,CASSVGLGRVYEQYF,TGTGCCAGCAGCGTGGGGCTAGGGAGGGTCTACGAGCAGTACTTC
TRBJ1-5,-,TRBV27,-,CASSLSYSNQPQHF,TGTGCCAGCAGTTTGAGCTATAGCAATCAGCCCCAGCATTTT
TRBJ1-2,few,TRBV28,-,CASSLNGVGGALNTF,TGTGCCAGCAGTTTAAACGGGGTGGGGGGGGCCTTGAACACCTTC
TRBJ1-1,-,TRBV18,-,CASSSKGGGNTEAFF,TGTGCCAGCTCCAGCAAAGGGGGTGGAAACACTGAAGCTTTCTTT
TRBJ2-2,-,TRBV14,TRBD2,CASSRNGRAGGELFF,TGTGCCAGCAGCCGAAACGGGAGGGCCGGCGGGGAGCTGTTTTTT
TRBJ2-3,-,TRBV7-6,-,CASSLDGGADTQYF,TGTGCCAGCAGCTTAGATGGCGGCGCAGATACGCAGTATTTT
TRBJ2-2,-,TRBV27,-,CASSFPRVGELFF,TGTGCCAGCAGTTTCCCACGGGTCGGGGAGCTGTTTTTT
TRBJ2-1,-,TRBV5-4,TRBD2,CASGLAGADEQFF,TGTGCCAGCGGACTAGCGGGGGCCGATGAGCAGTTCTTC
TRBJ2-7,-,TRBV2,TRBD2,CASSFRLAGGYEQYF,TGTGCCAGCAGTTTTCGACTAGCGGGGGGTTACGAGCAGTACTTC
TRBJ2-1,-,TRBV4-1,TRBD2,CASSQETAGVAYNEQFF,TGCGCCAGCAGCCAAGAAACGGCGGGAGTCGCCTACAATGAGCAGTTCTTC
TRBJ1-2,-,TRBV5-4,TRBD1,CASSFFDLEPQTGSYGYTF,TGTGCCAGCAGCTTTTTTGACTTGGAGCCCCAGACAGGGAGCTATGGCTACACCTTC
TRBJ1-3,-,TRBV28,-,CASRGQPRFSGNTIYF,TGTGCCAGCAGAGGACAGCCTAGATTCTCTGGAAACACCATATATTTT
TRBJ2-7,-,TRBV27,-,CASSLIRGSAYEQYF,TGTGCCAGCAGTCTAATAAGGGGTTCAGCCTACGAGCAGTACTTC
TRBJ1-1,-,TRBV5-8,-,CASRRYTEAFF,TGTGCCAGCAGGCGTTACACTGAAGCTTTCTTT
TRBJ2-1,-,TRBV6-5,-,CASSSLSGQFF,TGTGCCAGCAGCTCCTTAAGCGGCCAGTTCTTC
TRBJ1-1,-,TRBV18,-,CASSPTGGMNTEAFF,TGTGCCAGCTCACCGACGGGGGGGATGAACACTGAAGCTTTCTTT
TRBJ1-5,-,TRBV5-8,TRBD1,CASSSGPQGGRNQPQHF,TGTGCCAGCAGCTCGGGCCCACAGGGGGGGCGCAATCAGCCCCAGCATTTT
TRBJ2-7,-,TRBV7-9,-,CASSLDRVSYEQYF,TGTGCCAGCAGCTTAGACCGGGTCTCCTACGAGCAGTACTTC
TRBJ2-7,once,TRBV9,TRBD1,CASSPGTGSYEQYF,TGTGCCAGCAGCCCCGGGACAGGGTCTTACGAGCAGTACTTC
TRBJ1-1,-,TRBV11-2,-,CASRRTENTEAFF,TGTGCCAGCAGAAGGACAGAGAACACTGAAGCTTTCTTT
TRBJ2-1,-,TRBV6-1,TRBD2,CASSPMAGDYNEQFF,TGTGCCAGCAGTCCAATGGCGGGAGACTACAATGAGCAGTTCTTC
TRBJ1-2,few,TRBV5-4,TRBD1,CASSLAETGNYGYTF,TGTGCCAGCAGCTTGGCCGAGACAGGGAATTATGGCTACACCTTC
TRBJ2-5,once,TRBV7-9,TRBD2,CASSFGGRGETQYF,TGTGCCAGCAGCTTTGGCGGGAGGGGGGAGACCCAGTACTTC